This is a list of T cell receptor beta chains from one sample in a study of OX40 agonist ivuxolimab in advanced cancers. Produced via immunoSEQ multiplex PCR; TCRdb's table is partial and in-frame only. The sample holds about 40,000 clones, 92% seen once. The sample was CD4+ or CD8+ T cells sorted from blood, taken in a trial of the OX40 agonist ivuxolimab. The receptors originated from an adult with an advanced solid tumor such as melanoma, head and neck, liver or kidney cancer. Both conserved end residues are part of each CDR3. D genes are given only for firm matches. Some rows have no size entry. The others give once, few or many, or a class for an expanded clone.

-	-	TRBV19	TRBJ2-3	CASSSQAVPGDTQYF
TRBD1	-	TRBV7-8	TRBJ1-5	CASSLDRGTNQPQHF
-	few	TRBV9	TRBJ1-2	CASSPTGKAVGNYGYTF
TRBD1	-	TRBV5-5	TRBJ2-3	CASSWLRDRTTDTQYF
-	-	TRBV29-1	TRBJ1-2	CSVEGDFYGYTF
-	-	TRBV6-6	TRBJ1-3	CASSADIMGNTIYF
-	-	TRBV29-1	TRBJ1-2	CSVSEVTDYGYTF
-	-	TRBV6-5	TRBJ1-1	CASRNGISTEAFF
-	-	TRBV4-3	TRBJ2-2	CASSLWDGATGELFF
TRBD1	-	TRBV28	TRBJ1-5	CASSSPGQGSDQPQHF
TRBD1	-	TRBV23-1	TRBJ1-4	CASSRPGQGEEKLFF
-	-	TRBV7-8	TRBJ1-3	CASSLGGQLGNTIYF
TRBD1	once	TRBV4-3	TRBJ1-1	CASSQGTGEAEAFF
-	-	TRBV10-2	TRBJ1-2	CASSPEVEPNYGYTF
TRBD1	-	TRBV5-1	TRBJ1-1	CASSLDTGGTEAFF
-	-	TRBV30	TRBJ2-7	CAWSGADRVAYEQYF
-	-	TRBV19	TRBJ2-1	CASSIGRGPSNEQFF
-	once	TRBV7-3	TRBJ2-3	CASSLNSQDTQYF
-	few	TRBV6-5	TRBJ2-2	CASASTGELFF
-	-	TRBV19	TRBJ2-2	CASSMAGELFF
-	-	TRBV11-2	TRBJ1-2	CASRGNRGGYGYTF
-	-	TRBV6-4	TRBJ2-7	CASMIDKQGEQYF
-	-	TRBV7-9	TRBJ1-2	CASSETGTDYGYTF
-	once	TRBV6-1	TRBJ1-5	CASSVRDTKVYSNQPQHF
-	-	TRBV27	TRBJ1-1	CASSLSPNSNTEAFF
-	once	TRBV6-5	TRBJ1-2	CASSSDGYTF
TRBD1	once	TRBV28	TRBJ1-4	CASSFDDREGEKLFF
-	-	TRBV30	TRBJ1-2	CAERGQKKLANYGYTF
-	-	TRBV27	TRBJ2-1	CASSNRESSYNEQFF